A single sample gave rise to the 24 T cell receptor beta chains below, sequenced in a study of blood T cells in healthy people across ages. Using a J-beta primer mix together with a sample-barcoded 5' primer, a second PCR was run for roughly 6 to 12 cycles. A single record per CDR3 protein comes from TCRdb applying MiXCR to the 5' RACE reads. The sample shows around 650,000 distinct CDR3 sequences, approximately 40% of them seen only once. Sequencing used blood. These receptors all come from a man older than 75 in good health.

This clonotype was counted only a few times. This rearrangement joins TRBV7-8 to TRBJ2-1; 11 positions agree with TRBD2. The V gene end was trimmed by 5 bases and the J gene end by 5 bases; junction bases not matched to a gene: 17. This CDR3 has 19 residues. CDR1 SGHVS and CDR2 FQNEAQ come from the germline V gene. Here the CDR3 DNA reads TGTGCCAGCAGCCCTAGGGGGACCTCACAGGGACTAGCGGACAATGAGCAGTTCTTC. Protein sequence: CASSPRGTSQGLADNEQFF.

The rearrangement links TRBV24-1 to TRBJ2-1; TRBD2 is a possible D gene (7 bases). Germline CDR1 is KGHDR and CDR2 is SFDVKD. This CDR3 contains 16 residues. Trimming removed 5 bases from V and 2 bases from J, with 15 bases in between. The CDR3 region is CATSASGGATYNEQFF. In nucleotides, the CDR3 is TGTGCCACCAGTGCCTCTGGGGGGGCTACCTACAATGAGCAGTTCTTC.

The rearrangement links TRBV7-9 to TRBJ1-1; tentative D call: TRBD1 (6 bases). The germline V and J ends were trimmed by 3 bases and 2 bases, with 10 bases remaining between them. Germline V gene sequence: CDR1 SEHNR, CDR2 FQNEAQ (reference sequence). The CDR3 sequence is 14 residues long. The CDR3 bases are TGTGCCAGCAGCTTGAAACAGGGCAACACTGAAGCTTTCTTT. Translated, it gives CASSLKQGNTEAFF.

This sequence joins TRBV9 and TRBJ2-5; TRBD2 is a possible D gene (6 bases). The germline V and J ends were trimmed by 4 bases and 4 bases, with 14 bases remaining between them. The CDR3 is 14 residues long. Germline V gene sequence: CDR1 SGDLS, CDR2 YYNGEE. CDR3 protein: CASSFSGGSETQYF. Here the CDR3 DNA reads TGTGCCAGCAGCTTTAGTGGGGGGTCAGAGACCCAGTACTTC.

This clonotype was seen once. The CDR3 DNA reads as TGTGCCAACAGTCGGGACTTCTCCTACGAGCAGTACTTC. Amino acids: CANSRDFSYEQYF. The rearrangement joins TRBV7-2 to TRBJ2-7, with D perhaps matching TRBD2 (6 bases). V shed 10 bases and J shed 0 bases, with 13 bases lying between them. The V gene's germline CDR1 is SGHTA and CDR2 FQGNSA. This CDR3 contains 13 residues.

This clonotype was seen only a few times. V and J are TRBV4-3 and TRBJ1-2; D is unresolved. CDR3 length: 14 amino acids. Germline lookup yields CDR1 LGHNA and CDR2 YSLEER. With 0 bases removed from V and 3 bases from J, the gap between germline ends came to 8 bases. This CDR3 reads CASSQDNSYYGYTF. The CDR3, as DNA: TGCGCCAGCAGCCAAGACAACAGCTACTATGGCTACACCTTC.

Many counts were recorded for this clonotype. The chain uses TRBV3-1 and TRBJ1-6; 9 bases fit TRBD1. V dropped 4 bases and J dropped 10; count of bases not matched to a gene: 8. Per the germline V gene, CDR1 is LGHDT and CDR2 is YNNKEL (reference sequence). The CDR3 extends over 15 amino acids. CDR3 sequence (DNA): TGTGCCAGCAGCCGTAAAACAGGGGGCGAATCACCCCTCCACTTT. This translates into CASSRKTGGESPLHF.

V gene TRBV7-2 combines with J gene TRBJ2-7; TRBD2 matches 12 bases. Germline V CDR1 and CDR2: SGHTA, FQGNSA. Trimming took 1 base from V and 7 from J; bases not matched to a gene: 8. The CDR3 is made up of 16 amino acids. CDR3 sequence reads: CASSLGSSGRANEQYF. DNA of the CDR3: TGTGCCAGCAGCTTAGGGTCTAGCGGGAGGGCGAATGAGCAGTACTTC.

This sequence joins TRBV6-1 and TRBJ2-4, with 10 positions matching TRBD2. This CDR3 contains 19 residues. Germline CDR1 MNHNS, CDR2 SASEGT. V shed 2 bases, J shed 1 base, and the junction held 11 bases outside the gene matches. The DNA of the CDR3 is TGTGCCAGCAGTGAACAAAGGACCCTAGCGGGAGCGGCCAAAAACATTCAGTACTTC. This encodes CASSEQRTLAGAAKNIQYF.

The chain combines TRBV7-9 with TRBJ1-1; D gene unclear. Per the germline V gene, CDR1 is SEHNR and CDR2 is FQNEAQ (reference sequence). The CDR3 loop spans 14 amino acids. V lost 8 bases and J 1 base, leaving 14 bases between the germline ends. The CDR3, as DNA: TGTGCCAGCCGTCTTTGGCAGCCGAACACTGAAGCTTTCTTT. Its protein product is CASRLWQPNTEAFF. Filled out from reference TRBV7-9 and TRBJ1-1, the complete variable domain reads DTGVSQNPRHKITKRGQNVTFRCDPISEHNRLYWYRQTLGQGPEFLTYFQNEAQLEKSRLLSDRFSAERPKGSFSTLEIQRTEQGDSAMYLCASRLWQPNTEAFFGQGTRLTVV.

This clonotype occurred a few times. The J gene is TRBJ1-6, the V gene TRBV7-2, with 9 bases that match TRBD1. This CDR3 has 16 amino acids. Losses at the gene ends were 1 base for V and 8 bases for J; bases not matched to a gene: 6. The germline V gene has CDR1 SGHTA and CDR2 FQGNSA. This CDR3 is CASSLGRDRVDSPLHF. The CDR3 nucleotides are TGTGCCAGCAGCTTAGGGCGGGACAGGGTCGATTCACCCCTCCACTTT.

The chain recombines TRBV21-1 with TRBJ1-5; the listed D gene, TRBD1, was not tested against the DNA. TRBV21-1 is a documented pseudogene. The CDR3 has 17 amino acids. The DNA for the CDR3 is TGTGCCAGCAGCAAAAAGGGAACAGGGGGCGCGGACCAGCCCCAGCATTTT. This translates into CASSKKGTGGADQPQHF.

The CDR3 region is CASGQGESNQPQHF. The CDR3 bases are TGTGCTAGTGGGCAGGGGGAGAGCAATCAGCCCCAGCATTTT. The rearrangement joins TRBV12-5 to TRBJ1-5, with 7 bases that match TRBD1. Germline CDR1 reads LGHNT; CDR2 reads FRNRAP. Losses at the gene ends were 6 bases for V and 1 base for J; bases not matched to a gene: 3. CDR3 length: 14 residues.

The chain has TRBV10-1 and TRBJ2-1, with 7 positions matching TRBD2. Looked up from germline, CDR1 is WNHNN and CDR2 is SYGVQD (reference sequence). The CDR3 consists of 16 residues. Trimming removed 6 bases from V and 6 bases from J; junction bases left unmatched: 14. CDR3 in DNA: TGCGCCAGCAGCAACCTAACCGGGACTACCCGCAATGAGCAGTTCTTC. It translates to CASSNLTGTTRNEQFF.

Notes on this clonotype: A much larger clone lies a single base off, so this may be a read error. The chain combines TRBV7-2 with TRBJ1-1; D is possibly TRBD1 (5 bases). Deletions cut 1 base from V and 4 bases from J, with 10 bases between. The CDR3 spans 14 residues. Germline V gene data show CDR1 as SGHTA and CDR2 as FQGNSA. In nucleotides, the CDR3 is TGTGCCAGCAGCTTAGGAAGGGGTGGCACTGAAGCTTTCTTT. Translating it yields CASSLGRGGTEAFF.

V gene TRBV4-1 combines with J gene TRBJ2-1; D uncertain. CDR3 size: 17 residues. Trimming cost V 0 bases and J 0 bases, with 12 bases left between them. In germline, CDR1 is MGHRA, CDR2 YSYEKL. The DNA of the CDR3 is TGCGCCAGCAGCCAAGATTCCCCGGACCACTCCTACAATGAGCAGTTCTTC. This gives the protein CASSQDSPDHSYNEQFF.

The V call is TRBV20-1, the J call TRBJ2-7; D remains ambiguous. Looked up from germline, CDR1 is DFQATT and CDR2 is SNEGSKA (reference sequence). The CDR3 is made up of 13 amino acids. Trimming pared 5 bases from V and 6 bases from J, leaving 17 bases between. The CDR3 loop is CSAGPQDSSEQYF. Written as DNA, the CDR3 is TGCAGTGCTGGACCCCAGGATAGTAGCGAGCAGTACTTC.

This clonotype has a handful of counts. The V and J genes are TRBV29-1 and TRBJ1-1, with D hard to call. The V end lost 4 bases, the J end lost 0 bases, and 6 bases lay between the germline ends. This CDR3 region has 12 residues. Germline V gene lookup returns CDR1 SQVTM and CDR2 ANQGSEA. CDR3 bases: TGCAGCGTTGGCGGGGTGAACACTGAAGCTTTCTTT. It specifies CSVGGVNTEAFF.

The gene calls are TRBV6-4 and TRBJ2-1; 12 nucleotides align to TRBD2. V was pared by 4 bases and J by 5 bases, with 3 bases of the junction left unmatched. Per germline, CDR1 MRHNA and CDR2 SNTAGT. The CDR3 is 15 residues long. For the CDR3, the DNA is TGTGCCAGCAGTGTACTAGCGGGAGGTAACAATGAGCAGTTCTTC. Its protein product is CASSVLAGGNNEQFF.

The gene calls are TRBV3-1 and TRBJ2-3; 9 bases map to TRBD2. Unmatched junction bases numbered 10, after V lost 1 base and J lost 11 bases. The CDR3 consists of 15 residues. Germline lookup yields CDR1 LGHDT and CDR2 YNNKEL (reference sequence). The CDR3 bases are TGTGCCAGCAGCCAAGCTGCCGTGGGGACTAGCCGGCAGTATTTT. Protein: CASSQAAVGTSRQYF.

The chain employs TRBV6-2 or TRBV6-3 and TRBJ2-7; 9 positions agree with TRBD1. Germline lookup yields CDR1 MNHEY and CDR2 SVGEGT. This CDR3 contains 15 residues. V trimming: 7 bases; J trimming: 2 bases; junction bases outside the gene matches: 9. The CDR3 nucleotides are TGTGCCAGCACCCCGGACAGGGGTGGGCCCTACGAGCAGTACTTC. Translated: CASTPDRGGPYEQYF.

This clonotype showed up just a few times. J is TRBJ1-6 and V is TRBV25-1; D may be TRBD1 (6 bases). The CDR3 runs to 16 residues. Trimming stripped 2 bases from V and 3 bases from J, with 11 bases between. Germline CDR1 reads MGHDK; CDR2 reads SYGVNS. CDR3 in amino acids: CASSEGGHGYNSPLHF. DNA for the CDR3: TGTGCCAGCAGTGAAGGGGGCCACGGCTATAATTCACCCCTCCACTTT.

The gene calls are TRBV7-3 and TRBJ2-3; 9 nucleotides line up with TRBD1. Germline CDR1 reads SGHTA; CDR2 reads FQGTGA. The junction had 13 bases not matched to a gene; V was cut back by 5 bases and J by 4 bases. This CDR3 comprises 17 residues. The CDR3 spells CASSLTPYRGLADTQYF. CDR3 coding DNA: TGTGCCAGCAGCCTCACCCCCTACAGGGGGCTCGCAGATACGCAGTATTTT.

V and J are TRBV25-1 and TRBJ2-4; the D call may be TRBD1 or TRBD2 (5 bases each). Trimming shortened V by 2 bases and J by 13 bases, and 21 bases separated the two germline ends. Per germline, CDR1 MGHDK and CDR2 SYGVNS. The CDR3 contains 15 residues. In DNA form, the CDR3 reads TGTGCCAGCAGTGAACAGGGTGGGACGTACAATGAGCAGTACTTC. Protein: CASSEQGGTYNEQYF. The entire variable domain, with the rest obtained from reference TRBV25-1 and TRBJ2-4, is as follows: EADIYQTPRYLVIGTGKKITLECSQTMGHDKMYWYQQDPGMELHLIHYSYGVNSTEKGDLSSESTVSRIRTEHFPLTLESARPSHTSQYLCASSEQGGTYNEQYFGAGTRLSVL.